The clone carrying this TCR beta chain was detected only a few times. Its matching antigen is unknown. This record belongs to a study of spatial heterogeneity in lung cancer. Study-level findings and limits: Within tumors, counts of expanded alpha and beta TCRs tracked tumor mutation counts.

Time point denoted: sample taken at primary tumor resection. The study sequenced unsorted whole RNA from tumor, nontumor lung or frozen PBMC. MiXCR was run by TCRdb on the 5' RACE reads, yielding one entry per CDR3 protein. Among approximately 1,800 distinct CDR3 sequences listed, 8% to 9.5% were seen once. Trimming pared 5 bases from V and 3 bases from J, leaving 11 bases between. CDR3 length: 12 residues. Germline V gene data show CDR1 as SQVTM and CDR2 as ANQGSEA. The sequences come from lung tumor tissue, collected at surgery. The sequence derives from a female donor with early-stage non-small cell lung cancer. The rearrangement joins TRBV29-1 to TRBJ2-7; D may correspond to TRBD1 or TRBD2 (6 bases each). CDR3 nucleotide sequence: TGCAGCGTTCGAAGGGGGGACTACGAGCAGTACTTC. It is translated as CSVRRGDYEQYF.